The next 6 T cell receptor beta chains were all read from a single sample in a study of blood T cell repertoires in COVID-19 (dated by TCRdb to 2019 to 2021). The library was made by the immunoSEQ multiplex PCR assay. This immuneACCESS table, as held by TCRdb, lists in-frame sequences with V and J called but not all clones. Of the missing ones, under half trace to an unresolved V gene in checked studies; the others have no known cause. This sample is represented by 110,000 to 150,000 clones; 88% of them were singletons. The ten biggest clones cover approximately 1.8% of the sample. Sequencing was carried out using peripheral blood. Receptors were obtained from a man in his 70s with acute or convalescent COVID-19.

The rearrangement uses TRBV12-3 or TRBV12-4 and TRBJ2-7; possibly TRBD2 for D (5 bases). This CDR3 has 13 residues. V was clipped by 4 bases and J by 5 bases, with 12 bases between them. Here the CDR3 DNA reads TGTGCCAGCAGTTCGGAGGTCCGGGACGAGCAGTACTTC. The encoded protein is CASSSEVRDEQYF.

In its sample, this clone was seen a few times. This chain joins TRBV6-5 and TRBJ1-1; D might be TRBD1 (5 bases). The CDR3 spans 14 residues. Per the germline V gene, CDR1 is MNHEY and CDR2 is SVGAGI. V lost 6 bases and J lost 1, with 12 bases in between. For the CDR3, the DNA is TGTGCCAGCAGCTGGGGGGGAGGGAACACTGAAGCTTTCTTT. This translates into CASSWGGGNTEAFF.

This clone was found a few times. The gene calls are TRBV3-1 (or the pseudogene TRBV3-2) and TRBJ1-1, with a possible D match to TRBD1 (6 bases). From germline, CDR1 is LGHDT and CDR2 YNNKEL (reference sequence). V dropped 3 bases and J dropped 1 base, with 9 bases sitting between them. This CDR3 comprises 14 residues. The CDR3 region is CASSQSTGNTEAFF. For the CDR3, the DNA is TGTGCCAGCAGCCAGTCGACAGGGAACACTGAAGCTTTCTTT.

V is TRBV5-1 and J is TRBJ1-6; D is unclear. The CDR3 is 13 amino acids. Germline CDR1 SGHRS, CDR2 YFSETQ. The V end was cut by 5 bases, the J end by 7 bases, with 10 bases between. CDR3 sequence: CASREGGNSPLHF. The CDR3 coding sequence is TGCGCCAGCAGGGAGGGAGGGAATTCACCCCTCCACTTT.

The chain recombines TRBV19 with TRBJ2-1; 8 bases agree with TRBD1. V lost 1 base and J lost 4; bases outside the gene matches: 3. CDR3 size: 15 residues. Germline CDR1 LNHDA, CDR2 SQIVND (reference sequence). The CDR3 loop is CASSIGQGAYNEQFF. The CDR3, as DNA: TGTGCCAGTAGTATAGGCCAGGGGGCGTACAATGAGCAGTTCTTC. The complete variable domain, with remaining parts taken from reference TRBV19 and TRBJ2-1, reads DGGITQSPKYLFRKEGQNVTLSCEQNLNHDAMYWYRQDPGQGLRLIYYSQIVNDFQKGDIAEGYSVSREKKESFPLTVTSAQKNPTAFYLCASSIGQGAYNEQFFGPGTRLTVL.

The chain has TRBV11-3 and TRBJ2-5; a possible D gene is TRBD2 (6 bases). V was trimmed by 8 bases and J by 7 bases, leaving 17 bases between them. Germline loops: CDR1 SGHNT, CDR2 YENEEA. The CDR3 runs to 13 residues. The CDR3 nucleotides are TGTGCCAGCTCGTACAGATCCGGGGGGACCCAGTACTTC. Residues: CASSYRSGGTQYF.